The 3 T cell receptor beta chains presented below share a single source sample, sequenced in a study of blood T cell repertoires in COVID-19 (dated by TCRdb to about 2020). Library construction relied on the immunoSEQ multiplex PCR assay. The immuneACCESS repertoire file appears here via TCRdb, limited to in-frame rearrangements. These files lack a portion of the clones; in checked studies, under half of the deficit traces to unresolved V genes, and the cause of the others is not known. This sample has roughly 200,000 clones in its table, and around nine tenths of those were observed once. The top ten hold less than 3% of the sample. Material: peripheral blood. These receptors originate from a man in his forties or fifties with active or convalescent COVID-19.

The rearrangement uses TRBV24-1 and TRBJ1-5, with 7 positions matching TRBD1. J was trimmed by 3 bases and V by 4 bases; bases with no gene match: 5. From germline, CDR1 is KGHDR and CDR2 SFDVKD. This CDR3 has 15 residues. The CDR3 region is CATSEAGGNNQPQHF. The CDR3 nucleotides are TGTGCCACCAGTGAAGCAGGGGGTAACAATCAGCCCCAGCATTTT.

The V gene is TRBV9, the J gene TRBJ1-6; 10 nucleotides align to TRBD1. From germline, CDR1 is SGDLS and CDR2 YYNGEE. The length of the CDR3 is 15 residues. The J segment lost 9 bases and the V segment lost 0 bases, leaving 3 bases of the junction unmatched. The CDR3 DNA follows: TGTGCCAGCAGCGTAGGGGGACAGGGGACTTCACCCCTCCACTTT. It is translated as CASSVGGQGTSPLHF.

This clone was seen a single time. The chain uses TRBV7-2 and TRBJ1-3; D is possibly TRBD1 (6 bases). There are 16 residues in the CDR3. The V gene's germline CDR1 is SGHTA and CDR2 FQGNSA. The V and J ends lost 5 bases and 1 base respectively, with 15 bases between them. This CDR3 is CASSARTAVSGNTIYF. DNA for the CDR3: TGTGCCAGCAGCGCAAGGACAGCCGTATCTGGAAACACCATATATTTT.